The present entry profiles one T cell receptor (beta chain) with its context. Its antigen is currently not known. No qualities accompany the bases; no much larger clone lies one base away. Only healthy Caucasian donors were included. The twin cohort consisted of three pairs of female monozygotic twins, all aged 18 to 29 years. RNA for TCR libraries was isolated from peripheral blood mononuclear cells. The CDR3 runs 13 amino acids, cysteine and phenylalanine included. The read is trimmed to its CDR3 DNA, 39 bases read in frame from base 1. Compared with germline, V lacks 6 bases and J lacks 3 bases; bases without a gene match: 6. The germline V gene (reference sequence) sets CDR1 to DFQATT and CDR2 to SNEGSKA. The sample is drawn from a study of identical twins (dated by TCRdb to the mid-2010s). The study in broad terms: To test whether fetal clonotypes persist, the study used deep sequencing on TCR alpha and beta repertoires from monozygotic twins, unrelated adults of various ages, and cord blood. To rule out contamination, the twin experiments were replicated at different times with different library preparation protocols. What the study reported, not specific to this receptor: In beta out-of-frame sequences, excess twin sharing was weaker, because having fewer shared sequences lowered the signal-to-noise ratio. Recombination models systematically underestimated out-of-frame TCR alpha sharing in monozygotic twins but agreed with sharing between unrelated individuals. Invariant T cells such as MAIT and iNKT could partly confound zero-insertion analyses, although diverse VJ usage argued against such confounding for most clonotypes. Compared with coincidental sharing between unrelated individuals, out-of-frame TCR alpha sequences shared between twins had an excess of sequences with low generation probability. Because the same donors could not be followed over many years, the conclusions depended on cross-sectional statistical analysis. Abundant cord blood beta clonotypes had fewer insertions, young adult naive repertoires showed a similar but weaker trend, and memory repertoires showed no such trend.

Receptor libraries were prepared by 5' RACE. Sequencing was performed on an Illumina HiSeq 2000. Template switching introduced a universal primer binding site; the final cDNA contained a unique molecular identifier, enabling accurate counting of TCR cDNA molecules. First-strand cDNA for TCR alpha and beta chains was synthesized from specific primers in the conserved constant-segment region. Each cDNA library was double barcoded, with a SMART-Mk sample barcode plus Illumina barcodes, to control for contamination. TruSeq adapter sequences and Illumina sample barcodes were added in two successive PCR steps. TCR alpha and beta cDNA libraries were sequenced on the Illumina HiSeq platform with custom primers. From the authors' description of their analysis: MiGEC was used to process raw reads and extract unique molecular identifiers, and MiXCR was used to find CDR3 positions. For each individual, recombination models were inferred using an EM algorithm with the repgenHMM and IGoR tools. Shared clonotype analysis was performed with the tcR package in R, normalizing sharing by the product of cloneset sizes. Out-of-frame nonproductive sequences were analyzed to study raw recombination free of thymic and clonal selection effects. TCRdb reanalyzed the raw reads on its own, using fastp at Q25 for trimming and MiXCR for clone calling, and kept in-frame beta chains. Rows are combined by CDR3 protein, so each entry shows the most common genes and DNA. The authors' filters were not applied to this entry. The sample table holds hundreds of thousands of distinct CDR3 sequences, of which about 9.4% were seen once. The ten largest clones represent around 0.98% of the sample.

These data were likewise used in another study, on yellow fever vaccine responses in identical twins. The second study also describes: According to the authors, in identical twins the way T cells responded to vaccination appeared partly convergent and partly personalized. In the study, vaccine-responding T cell clones were precisely tracked in identical twins.

Sequenced: PBMCs. The V and J segments used are TRBV20-1 and TRBJ2-7; 9 nucleotides in the junction match TRBD1. The TCR was taken from a woman aged 18-30 years in good health. The CDR3 is CSATDRGNYEQYF. The DNA is as follows: TGCAGTGCAACCGACAGGGGGAACTACGAGCAGTACTTC.